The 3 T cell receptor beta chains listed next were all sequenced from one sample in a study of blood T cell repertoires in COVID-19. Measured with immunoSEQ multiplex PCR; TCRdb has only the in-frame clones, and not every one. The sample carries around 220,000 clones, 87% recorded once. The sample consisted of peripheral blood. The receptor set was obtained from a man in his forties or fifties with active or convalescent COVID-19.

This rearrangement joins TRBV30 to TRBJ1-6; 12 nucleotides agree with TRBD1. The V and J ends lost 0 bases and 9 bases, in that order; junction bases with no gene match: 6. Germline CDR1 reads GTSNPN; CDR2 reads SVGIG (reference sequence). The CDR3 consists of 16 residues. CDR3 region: CAWSVGTGGWSSPLHF. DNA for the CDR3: TGTGCCTGGAGTGTAGGGACAGGGGGCTGGAGTTCACCCCTCCACTTT.

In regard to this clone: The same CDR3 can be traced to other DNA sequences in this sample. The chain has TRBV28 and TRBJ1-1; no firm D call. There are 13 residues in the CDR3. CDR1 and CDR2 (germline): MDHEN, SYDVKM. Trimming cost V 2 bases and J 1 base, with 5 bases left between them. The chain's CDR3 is CASSLGRNTEAFF. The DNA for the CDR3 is TGTGCCAGCAGTTTAGGTAGGAACACTGAAGCTTTCTTT.

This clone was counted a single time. The CDR3 DNA sequence: TGTGCCAGCAGTGTTTTGGGACAGGGGGTAAACACTGAAGCTTTCTTT. It encodes CASSVLGQGVNTEAFF. V is TRBV2 and J is TRBJ1-1; 11 positions match TRBD1. CDR1 and CDR2 (germline): SNHLY, FYNNEI. J lost 2 bases, V lost 4 bases, and 6 bases had no gene match. This CDR3 has 16 amino acids.